This TCR beta chain was retrieved from a study of CD8 T cells in Susac syndrome. Per germline, CDR1 MDHEN and CDR2 SYDVKM. The CDR3 is made up of 14 amino acids. Trimming stripped 5 bases from V and 0 bases from J, with 10 bases between. Reverse transcription of roughly 0.5 to 1 ug RNA was performed with random hexamers. From the immunoSEQ multiplex PCR reads, TCRdb called clonotypes with MiXCR, one entry per CDR3 protein. The sample contains approximately 230,000 distinct CDR3 sequences, roughly 93% of which appear only once. The sequence came from a human donor with multiple sclerosis. This sequence joins TRBV28 and TRBJ1-1; D is perhaps TRBD1 (5 bases). The material sequenced was CD4+ T cells from PBMCs. The CDR3 DNA reads TGTGCCAGCAGTGTTCCGGGGCTGAACACTGAAGCTTTCTTT. It translates to CASSVPGLNTEAFF.